A selection of T cell receptor beta chains follows, all from one sample in a study of blood T cell repertoires in COVID-19. TCRdb's table, derived via immunoSEQ multiplex PCR, lists solely in-frame clones and lacks some. The sample lists a few hundred thousand clones, just under 90% occurring once. Source material: peripheral blood. The receptors stem from a woman aged 40 to 49 with acute or convalescent COVID-19. Each CDR3 is given with its conserved first and last residue.

v_call,cdr3_aa
TRBV3-1/TRBV3-2,CASSHFRRATNEKLFF
TRBV29-1,CSVEDGDSLYGYTF
TRBV6-5,CASSYSEMNTEAFF
TRBV6-5,CASSYSQGHSYGYTF
TRBV5-1,CASSGGQGATNEKLFF
TRBV2,CASSDLRTAETYNEQFF
TRBV9,CASSVEKRGGARNEQFF
TRBV30,CAWSDRDRGFNQPQHF
TRBV24-1,CATSVTSNTDTQYF
TRBV19,CASSIQSGSYGYTF
TRBV18,CASSQGTPNTEAFF
TRBV9,CASSVDGTGYQPQHF
TRBV9,CASRGQADRMNTEAFF
TRBV9,CASSVVQGNDGYTF
TRBV7-3,CASSPGQGYQPQHF
TRBV27,CASSQRGLNSPLHF